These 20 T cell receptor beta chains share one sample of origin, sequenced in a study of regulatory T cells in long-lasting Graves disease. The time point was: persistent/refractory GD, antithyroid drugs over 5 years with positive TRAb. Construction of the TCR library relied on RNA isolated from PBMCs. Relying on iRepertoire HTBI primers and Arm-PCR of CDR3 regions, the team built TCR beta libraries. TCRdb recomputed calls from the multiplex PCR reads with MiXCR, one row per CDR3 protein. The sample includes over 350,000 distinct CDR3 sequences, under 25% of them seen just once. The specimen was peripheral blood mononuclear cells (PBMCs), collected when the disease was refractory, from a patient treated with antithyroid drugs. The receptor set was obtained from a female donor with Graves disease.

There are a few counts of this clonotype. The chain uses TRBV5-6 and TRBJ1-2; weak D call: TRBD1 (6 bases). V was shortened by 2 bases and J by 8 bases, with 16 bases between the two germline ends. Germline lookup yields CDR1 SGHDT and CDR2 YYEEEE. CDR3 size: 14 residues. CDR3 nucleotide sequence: TGTGCCAGCAGCTTAAACCGACAGGAGGGCGGCTACACCTTC. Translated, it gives CASSLNRQEGGYTF.

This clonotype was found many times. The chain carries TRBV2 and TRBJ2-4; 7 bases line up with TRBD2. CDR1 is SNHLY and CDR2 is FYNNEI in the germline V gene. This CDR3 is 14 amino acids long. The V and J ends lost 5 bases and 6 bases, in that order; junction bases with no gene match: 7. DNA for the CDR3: TGTGCCAGCAGTTCCGGTGGGGGGGGAAACATTCAGTACTTC. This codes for CASSSGGGGNIQYF.

Here the CDR3 reads CASSQSFPGYEQYF. In nucleotides, the CDR3 is TGCGCCAGCAGCCAAAGTTTCCCAGGCTACGAGCAGTACTTC. The gene calls are TRBV4-1 and TRBJ2-7; unclear D gene. Trimming cost V 2 bases and J 3 bases, with 11 bases left between them. Germline lookup yields CDR1 MGHRA and CDR2 YSYEKL. CDR3 size: 14 residues.

This CDR3 is CASSLETGNYYEQYF. The CDR3 DNA sequence: TGTGCCAGCAGCTTAGAGACAGGGAACTACTACGAGCAGTACTTC. The rearrangement joins TRBV7-2 to TRBJ2-7, with 7 bases fitting TRBD1. CDR3 length equals 15 residues. J gave up 3 bases and V 1 base, and 6 bases lay outside the gene matches. Per the germline V gene, CDR1 is SGHTA and CDR2 is FQGNSA.

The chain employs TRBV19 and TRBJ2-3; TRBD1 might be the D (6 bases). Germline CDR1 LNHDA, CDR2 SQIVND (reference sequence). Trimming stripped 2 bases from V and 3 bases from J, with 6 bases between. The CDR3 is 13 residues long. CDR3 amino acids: CASSITGTDTQYF. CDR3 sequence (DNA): TGTGCCAGTAGTATAACAGGGACAGATACGCAGTATTTT.

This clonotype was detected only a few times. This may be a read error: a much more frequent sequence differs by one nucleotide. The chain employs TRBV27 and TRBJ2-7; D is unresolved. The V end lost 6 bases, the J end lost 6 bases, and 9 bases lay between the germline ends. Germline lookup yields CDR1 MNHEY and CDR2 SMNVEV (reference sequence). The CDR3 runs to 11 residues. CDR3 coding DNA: TGTGCCAGCAGGTTAGGGTTCGAGCAGTACTTC. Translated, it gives CASRLGFEQYF.

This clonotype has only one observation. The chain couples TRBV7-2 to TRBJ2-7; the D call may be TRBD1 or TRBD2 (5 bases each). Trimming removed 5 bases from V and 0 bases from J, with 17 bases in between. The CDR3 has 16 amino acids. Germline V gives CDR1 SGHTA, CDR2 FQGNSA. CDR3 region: CASSLSGALSSYEQYF. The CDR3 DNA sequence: TGTGCCAGCAGCCTCTCCGGGGCACTAAGCTCCTACGAGCAGTACTTC.

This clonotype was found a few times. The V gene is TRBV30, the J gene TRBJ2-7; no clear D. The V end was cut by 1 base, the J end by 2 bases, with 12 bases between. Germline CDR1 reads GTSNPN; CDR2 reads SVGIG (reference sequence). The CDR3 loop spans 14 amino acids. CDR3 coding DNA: TGTGCCTGGAGTGGATCTGGGGATCCCTACGAGCAGTACTTC. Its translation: CAWSGSGDPYEQYF.

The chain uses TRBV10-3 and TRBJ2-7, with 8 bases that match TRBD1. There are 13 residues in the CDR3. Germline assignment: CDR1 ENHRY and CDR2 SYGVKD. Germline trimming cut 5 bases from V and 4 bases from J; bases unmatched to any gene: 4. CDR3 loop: CAISTWDRYEQYF. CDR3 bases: TGTGCCATCAGTACCTGGGACAGGTACGAGCAGTACTTC.

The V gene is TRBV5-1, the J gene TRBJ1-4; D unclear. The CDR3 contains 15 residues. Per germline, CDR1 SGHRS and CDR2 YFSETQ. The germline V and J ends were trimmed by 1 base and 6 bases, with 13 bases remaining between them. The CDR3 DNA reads TGCGCCAGCAGCTTGAAACCCGACCGACATGAAAAACTGTTTTTT. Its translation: CASSLKPDRHEKLFF. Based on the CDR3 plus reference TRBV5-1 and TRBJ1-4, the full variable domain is KAGVTQTPRYLIKTRGQQVTLSCSPISGHRSVSWYQQTPGQGLQFLFEYFSETQRNKGNFPGRFSGRQFSNSRSEMNVSTLELGDSALYLCASSLKPDRHEKLFFGSGTQLSVL.

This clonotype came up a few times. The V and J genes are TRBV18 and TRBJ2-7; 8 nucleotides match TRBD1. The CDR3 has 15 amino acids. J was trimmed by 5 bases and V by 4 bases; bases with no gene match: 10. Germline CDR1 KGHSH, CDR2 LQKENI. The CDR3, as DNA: TGTGCCAGCTCACGACAAGGACAGGGTGCAGACGAGCAGTACTTC. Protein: CASSRQGQGADEQYF.

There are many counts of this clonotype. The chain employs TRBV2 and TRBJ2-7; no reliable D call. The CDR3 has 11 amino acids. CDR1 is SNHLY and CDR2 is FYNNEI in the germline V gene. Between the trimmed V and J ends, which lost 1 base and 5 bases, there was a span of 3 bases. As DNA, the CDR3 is TGTGCCAGCAGTGAAGAGCACGAGCAGTACTTC. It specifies CASSEEHEQYF.

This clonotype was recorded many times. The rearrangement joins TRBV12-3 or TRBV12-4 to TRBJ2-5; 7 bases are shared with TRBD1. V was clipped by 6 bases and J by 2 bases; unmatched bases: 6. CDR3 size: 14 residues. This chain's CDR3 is CASSQTGSQETQYF. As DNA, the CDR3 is TGTGCCAGCAGCCAGACAGGGTCGCAAGAGACCCAGTACTTC.

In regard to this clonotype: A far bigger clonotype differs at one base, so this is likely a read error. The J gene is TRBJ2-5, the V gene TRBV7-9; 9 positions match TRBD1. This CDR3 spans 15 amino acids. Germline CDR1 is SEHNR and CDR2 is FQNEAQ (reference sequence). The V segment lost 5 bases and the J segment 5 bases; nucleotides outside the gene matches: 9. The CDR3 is CASSTGTGSGETQYF. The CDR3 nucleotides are TGTGCCAGCAGCACCGGGACAGGGAGTGGGGAGACCCAGTACTTC.

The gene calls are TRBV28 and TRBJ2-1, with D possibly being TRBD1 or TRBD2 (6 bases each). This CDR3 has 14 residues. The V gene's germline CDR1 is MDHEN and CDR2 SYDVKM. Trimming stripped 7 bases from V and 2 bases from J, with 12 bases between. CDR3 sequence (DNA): TGTGCCAGCAAGGGGGGAGACCCCTACAATGAGCAGTTCTTC. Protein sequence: CASKGGDPYNEQFF.

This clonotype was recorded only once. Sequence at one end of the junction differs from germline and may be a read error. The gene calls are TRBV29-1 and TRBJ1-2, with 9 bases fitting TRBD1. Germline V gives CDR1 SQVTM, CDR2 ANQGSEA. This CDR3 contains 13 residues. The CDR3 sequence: CSVGTGGAGTSYF. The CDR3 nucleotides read TGCAGCGTCGGTACAGGGGGCGCCGGAACGAGCTACTTC.

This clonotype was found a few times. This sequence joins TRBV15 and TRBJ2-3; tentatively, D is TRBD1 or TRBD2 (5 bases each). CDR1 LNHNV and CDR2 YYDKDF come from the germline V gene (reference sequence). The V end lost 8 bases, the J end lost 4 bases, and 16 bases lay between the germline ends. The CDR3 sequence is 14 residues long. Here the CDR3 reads CATLDPGRPDTQYF. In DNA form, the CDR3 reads TGTGCCACCTTAGACCCGGGACGACCAGATACGCAGTATTTT.

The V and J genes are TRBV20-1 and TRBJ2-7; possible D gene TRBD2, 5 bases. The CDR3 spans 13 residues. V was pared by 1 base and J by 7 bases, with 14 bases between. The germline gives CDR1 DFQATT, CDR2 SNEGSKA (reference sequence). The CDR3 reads CSARVSTRVEQYF. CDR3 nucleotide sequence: TGCAGTGCTAGAGTTTCTACTAGAGTTGAGCAGTACTTC.

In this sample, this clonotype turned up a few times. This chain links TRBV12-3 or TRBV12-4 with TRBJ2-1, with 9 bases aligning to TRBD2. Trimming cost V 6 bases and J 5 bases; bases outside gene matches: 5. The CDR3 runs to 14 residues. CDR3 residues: CASRTLAGDNEQFF. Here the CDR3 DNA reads TGTGCCAGCAGGACACTAGCGGGCGACAATGAGCAGTTCTTC.

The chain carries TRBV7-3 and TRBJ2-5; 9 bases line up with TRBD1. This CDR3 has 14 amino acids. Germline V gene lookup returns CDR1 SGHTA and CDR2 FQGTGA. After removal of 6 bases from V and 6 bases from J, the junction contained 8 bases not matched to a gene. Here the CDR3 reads CASSLQGASKTQYF. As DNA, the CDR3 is TGTGCCAGCAGTTTACAGGGGGCGTCTAAGACCCAGTACTTC.